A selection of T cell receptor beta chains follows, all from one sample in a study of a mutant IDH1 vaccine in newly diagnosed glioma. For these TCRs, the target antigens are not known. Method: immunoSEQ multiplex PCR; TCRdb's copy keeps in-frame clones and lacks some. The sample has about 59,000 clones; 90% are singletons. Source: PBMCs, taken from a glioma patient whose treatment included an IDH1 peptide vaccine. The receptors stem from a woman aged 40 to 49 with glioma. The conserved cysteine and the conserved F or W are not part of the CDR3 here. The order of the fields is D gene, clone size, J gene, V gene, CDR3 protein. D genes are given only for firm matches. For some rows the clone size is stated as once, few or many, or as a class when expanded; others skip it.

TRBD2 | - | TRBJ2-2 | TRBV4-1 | ASSQDKLAANTGELF
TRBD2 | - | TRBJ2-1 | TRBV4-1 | ASSQGGLAGEQGEQF
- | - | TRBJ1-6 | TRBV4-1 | ASSQPGPAISPLH
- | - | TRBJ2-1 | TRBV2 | ASSKGDEQF
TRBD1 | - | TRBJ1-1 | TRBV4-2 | ASSQAGTGGTEAF
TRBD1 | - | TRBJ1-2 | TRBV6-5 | ASRKPRTGAYGYT
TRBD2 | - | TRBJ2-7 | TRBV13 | ASSLGTSTYEQY
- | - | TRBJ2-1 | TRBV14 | ASSQRNEQF
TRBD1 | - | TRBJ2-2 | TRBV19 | ASRRQGRFTGELF
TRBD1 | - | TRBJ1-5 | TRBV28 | ASSRRQGRSQPQH
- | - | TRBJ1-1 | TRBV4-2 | ASSQGTLWTDTEAF
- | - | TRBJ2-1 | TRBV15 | ATSRVGGVNNEQF
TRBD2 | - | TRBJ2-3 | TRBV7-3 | ASSPRGTSGSTDTQY
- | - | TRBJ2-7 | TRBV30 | AWSLNHGEQY
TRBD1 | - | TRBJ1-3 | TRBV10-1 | ASSALGQVPGNTIY
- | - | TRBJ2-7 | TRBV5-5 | ASSLSLYEQY
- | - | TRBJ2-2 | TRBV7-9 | AGIQGVGELF
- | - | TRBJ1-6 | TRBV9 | ASSGSGLGGNSPLH
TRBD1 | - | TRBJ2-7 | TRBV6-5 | ASSGDRTREQY
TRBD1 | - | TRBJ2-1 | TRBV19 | ASSDRAVDEQF
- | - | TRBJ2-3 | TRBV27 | ASSSDTDTQY
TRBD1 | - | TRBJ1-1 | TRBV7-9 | ASSLRTGALNTEAF
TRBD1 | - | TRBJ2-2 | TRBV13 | ASRDRGDTGELF
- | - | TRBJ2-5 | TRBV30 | AWSLSGSQY
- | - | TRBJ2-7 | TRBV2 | ASSVGRSYEQY
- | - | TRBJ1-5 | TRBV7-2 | ASSLLTRGNQPQH
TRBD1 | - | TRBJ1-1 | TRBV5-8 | ASSYVQGRHTEAF
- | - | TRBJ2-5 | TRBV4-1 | ASSQGGFRGETQY
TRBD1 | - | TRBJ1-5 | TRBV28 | ATSRQGVSQPQH
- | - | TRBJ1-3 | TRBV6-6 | ASSYPLLQGTDTIY
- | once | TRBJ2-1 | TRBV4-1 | ASSVGTAQSSYNEQF
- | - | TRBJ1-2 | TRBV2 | ASSDGPGYGYT
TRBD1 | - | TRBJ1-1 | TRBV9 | ASSPGPGGTEAF
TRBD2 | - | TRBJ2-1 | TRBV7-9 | ASIVPLAGGWNEQF
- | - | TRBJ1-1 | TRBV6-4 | ASSDVTEAF
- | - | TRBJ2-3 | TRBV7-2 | ASSPGTDTQY
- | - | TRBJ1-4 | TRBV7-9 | ASSLDGTPI
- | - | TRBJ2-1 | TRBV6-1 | ASSARFGSSAYNEQF
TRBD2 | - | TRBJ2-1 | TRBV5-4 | ASSQRLAGVEQF
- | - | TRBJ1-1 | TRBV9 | ASNPRGATEAF
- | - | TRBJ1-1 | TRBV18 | ASGATPNTEAF
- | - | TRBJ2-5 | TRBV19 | ASSSPRGGETQY
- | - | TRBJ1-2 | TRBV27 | ASSPWQGYGYT
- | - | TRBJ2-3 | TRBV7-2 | ASSLGWGDTQY
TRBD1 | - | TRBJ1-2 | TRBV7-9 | ASSYRDRDGYT
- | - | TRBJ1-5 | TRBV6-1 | ASSPRPNQPQH